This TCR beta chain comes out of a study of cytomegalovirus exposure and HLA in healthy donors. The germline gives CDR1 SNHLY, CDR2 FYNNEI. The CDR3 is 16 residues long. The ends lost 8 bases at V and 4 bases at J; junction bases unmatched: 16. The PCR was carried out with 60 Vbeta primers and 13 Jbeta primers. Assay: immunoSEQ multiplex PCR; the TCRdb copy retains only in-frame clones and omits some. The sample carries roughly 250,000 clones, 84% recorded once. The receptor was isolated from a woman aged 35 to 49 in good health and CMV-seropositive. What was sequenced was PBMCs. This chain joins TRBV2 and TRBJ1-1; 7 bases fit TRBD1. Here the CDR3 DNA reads TGTGCCAGCGGAGAGGGGGAGAGGGACAGAGGCACTGAAGCTTTCTTT. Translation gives CASGEGERDRGTEAFF. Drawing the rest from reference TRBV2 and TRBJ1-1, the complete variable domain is EPEVTQTPSHQVTQMGQEVILRCVPISNHLYFYWYRQILGQKVEFLVSFYNNEISEKSEIFDDQFSVERPDGSNFTLKIRSTKLEDSAMYFCASGEGERDRGTEAFFGQGTRLTVV.